This TCR beta chain derives from a study of cytomegalovirus exposure and HLA in healthy donors. 60 Vbeta and 13 Jbeta primers were used in PCR. Profiled with immunoSEQ multiplex PCR; TCRdb holds only in-frame clones, not every one. The table records about 140,000 clones, 70% to 80% of them present only once. The CDR3 covers 17 residues. Germline V CDR1 and CDR2: LGHNA, YNFKEQ. V lost 0 bases to trimming and J lost 6 bases; unmatched junction nucleotides: 14. This TCR was sampled from a male donor in good health and CMV-seronegative. This chain uses TRBV4-2 with TRBJ2-7, with TRBD1 matching over 7 bases. Sequenced sample: PBMCs. Here the CDR3 reads CASSQDRGGALSFEQYF. For the CDR3, the DNA is TGTGCCAGCAGCCAAGACAGAGGGGGCGCGTTATCGTTCGAGCAGTACTTC.